Reported below is one TCR beta chain. The sample comes from a study of blood T cell repertoires in COVID-19. Study information: Samples came from the United States, Italy and Spain, spanning acute and convalescent COVID-19. Sample material is recorded as cDNA or gDNA derived from T cells, B-cell-depleted T cells, or PBMCs.

Study processing details: The assay estimated nucleated cells by amplifying reference gene primers. Assay used: immunoSEQ multiplex PCR; TCRdb lists only in-frame clones, some missing. The DNA gave D and trimming, while V, J and clone size come from that table. The sample yields about 370,000 clones, 89% seen once. Sequencing input: peripheral blood. This TCR was recovered from a woman in her twenties or thirties with COVID-19, enrolled during active disease.

This chain's CDR3 is CASSGGGAPLGANVLTF. The CDR3 DNA reads TGTGCCAGCAGTGGAGGCGGGGCCCCTCTCGGGGCCAACGTCCTGACTTTC. The chain has TRBV28 and TRBJ2-6, with D possibly being TRBD2 (6 bases). This CDR3 has 17 residues. From germline, CDR1 is MDHEN and CDR2 SYDVKM. V lost 5 bases to trimming and J lost 4 bases, with 18 bases between them.